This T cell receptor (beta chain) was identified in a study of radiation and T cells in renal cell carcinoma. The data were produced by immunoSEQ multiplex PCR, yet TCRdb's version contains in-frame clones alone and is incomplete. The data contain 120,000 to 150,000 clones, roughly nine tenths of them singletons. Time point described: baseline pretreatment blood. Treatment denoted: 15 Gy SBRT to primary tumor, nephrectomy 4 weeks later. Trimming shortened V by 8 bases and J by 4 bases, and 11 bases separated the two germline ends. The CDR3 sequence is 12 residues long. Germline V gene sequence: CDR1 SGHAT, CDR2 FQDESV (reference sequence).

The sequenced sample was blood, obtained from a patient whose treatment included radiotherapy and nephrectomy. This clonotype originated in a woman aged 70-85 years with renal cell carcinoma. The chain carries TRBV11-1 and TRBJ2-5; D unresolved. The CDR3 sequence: CASGNTGETQYF. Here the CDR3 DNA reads TGTGCCAGCGGCAACACCGGAGAGACCCAGTACTTC. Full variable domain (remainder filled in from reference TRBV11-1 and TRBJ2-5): EAEVAQSPRYKITEKSQAVAFWCDPISGHATLYWYRQILGQGPELLVQFQDESVVDDSQLPKDRFSAERLKGVDSTLKIQPAELGDSAMYLCASGNTGETQYFGPGTRLLVL.